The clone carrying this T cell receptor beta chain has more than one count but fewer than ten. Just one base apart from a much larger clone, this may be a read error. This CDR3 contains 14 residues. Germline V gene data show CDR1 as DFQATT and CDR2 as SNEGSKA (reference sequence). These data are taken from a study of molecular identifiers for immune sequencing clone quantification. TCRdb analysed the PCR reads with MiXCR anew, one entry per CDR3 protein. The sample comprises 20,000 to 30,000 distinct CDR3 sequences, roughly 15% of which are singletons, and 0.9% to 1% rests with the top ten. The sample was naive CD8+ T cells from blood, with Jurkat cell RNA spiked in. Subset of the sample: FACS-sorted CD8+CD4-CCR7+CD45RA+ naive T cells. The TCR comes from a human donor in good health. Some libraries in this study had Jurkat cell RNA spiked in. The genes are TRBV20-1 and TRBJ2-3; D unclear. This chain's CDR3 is CSASDRSSTDAQYF. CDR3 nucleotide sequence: TGCAGTGCTAGTGACCGCTCGAGCACAGATGCGCAGTATTTT.